This T cell receptor (beta chain) was captured in a study of blood T cell repertoires in COVID-19. Study context: Material from acute and convalescent COVID-19 was sourced from the United States, Italy and Spain.

Trimming took off 2 bases at V and 5 bases at J, with 16 bases between the two ends. The CDR3 consists of 16 residues. In germline, CDR1 is MNHEY, CDR2 SVGEGT. Study processing details: For nucleated cells, counts were estimated from reference gene primer amplification. Repertoires were generated with immunoSEQ multiplex PCR, while TCRdb's copy carries only in-frame clones and drops some. The V and J calls and clone size were taken over from that table, and D and trimming were inferred from the DNA. The top ten hold over 12% of the sample, which has 30,000 to 40,000 clones, 87% seen once. The chain has TRBV6-2 or TRBV6-3 and TRBJ2-1; weak D call: TRBD2 (6 bases). The origin of this receptor is a man aged 55 to 70 with active COVID-19. Sequencing was carried out using peripheral blood. The CDR3 reads CASSYPRTGDHNEQFF. The DNA of the CDR3 is TGTGCCAGCAGTTACCCCCGGACGGGGGACCACAATGAGCAGTTCTTC.